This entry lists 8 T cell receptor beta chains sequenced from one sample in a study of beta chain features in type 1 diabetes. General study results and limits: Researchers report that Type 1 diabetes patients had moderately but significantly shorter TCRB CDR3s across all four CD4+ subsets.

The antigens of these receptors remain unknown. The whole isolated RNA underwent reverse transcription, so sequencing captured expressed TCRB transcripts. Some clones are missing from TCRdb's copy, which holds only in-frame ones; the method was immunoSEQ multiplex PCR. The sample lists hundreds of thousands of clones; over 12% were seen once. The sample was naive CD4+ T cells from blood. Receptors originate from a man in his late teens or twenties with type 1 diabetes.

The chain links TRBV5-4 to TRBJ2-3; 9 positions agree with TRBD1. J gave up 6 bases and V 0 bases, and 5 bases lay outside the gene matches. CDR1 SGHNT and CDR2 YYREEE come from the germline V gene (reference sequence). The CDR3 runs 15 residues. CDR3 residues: CASSLVPQGADTQYF. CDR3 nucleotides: TGTGCCAGCAGCTTGGTCCCACAGGGGGCCGATACGCAGTATTTT.

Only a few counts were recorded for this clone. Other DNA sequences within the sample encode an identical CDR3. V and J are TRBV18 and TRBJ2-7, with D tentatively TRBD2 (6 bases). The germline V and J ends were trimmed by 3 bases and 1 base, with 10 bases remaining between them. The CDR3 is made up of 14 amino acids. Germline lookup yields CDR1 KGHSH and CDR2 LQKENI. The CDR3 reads CASSPPGRSYEQYF. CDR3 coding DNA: TGTGCCAGCTCACCGCCAGGGAGGTCCTACGAGCAGTACTTC.

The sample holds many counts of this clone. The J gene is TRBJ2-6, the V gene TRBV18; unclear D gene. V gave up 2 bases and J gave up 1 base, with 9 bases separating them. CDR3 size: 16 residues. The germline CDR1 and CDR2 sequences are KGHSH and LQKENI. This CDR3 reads CASSPDVGSGANVLTF. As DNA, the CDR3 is TGTGCCAGCTCACCAGATGTGGGATCTGGGGCCAACGTCCTGACTTTC.

CDR3 DNA sequence: TGTGCCAGCAGCCCTAGTCTCCAGGGCTCTGGAGGCTACACCTTC. Protein product: CASSPSLQGSGGYTF. This chain joins TRBV9 and TRBJ1-2, with a tentative D call TRBD1 (5 bases). V was pared by 4 bases and J by 8 bases, with 21 bases between. The CDR3 covers 15 residues. CDR1 SGDLS and CDR2 YYNGEE come from the germline V gene.

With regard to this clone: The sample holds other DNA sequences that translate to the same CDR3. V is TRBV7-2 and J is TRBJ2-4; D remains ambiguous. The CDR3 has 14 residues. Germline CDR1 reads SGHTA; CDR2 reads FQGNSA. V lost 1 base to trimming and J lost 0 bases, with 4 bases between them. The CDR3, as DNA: TGTGCCAGCAGCTTAGGACTAGCCAAAAACATTCAGTACTTC. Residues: CASSLGLAKNIQYF. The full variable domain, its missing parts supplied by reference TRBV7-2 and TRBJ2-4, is GAGVSQSPSNKVTEKGKDVELRCDPISGHTALYWYRQSLGQGLEFLIYFQGNSAPDKSGLPSDRFSAERTGGSVSTLTIQRTQQEDSAVYLCASSLGLAKNIQYFGAGTRLSVL.

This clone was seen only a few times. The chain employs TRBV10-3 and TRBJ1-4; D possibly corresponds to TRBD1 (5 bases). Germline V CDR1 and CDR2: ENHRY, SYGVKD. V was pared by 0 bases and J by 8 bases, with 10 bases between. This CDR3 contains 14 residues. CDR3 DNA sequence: TGTGCCATCAGTGAGTCCCAGGGTCGAGAAAAACTGTTTTTT. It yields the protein CAISESQGREKLFF.

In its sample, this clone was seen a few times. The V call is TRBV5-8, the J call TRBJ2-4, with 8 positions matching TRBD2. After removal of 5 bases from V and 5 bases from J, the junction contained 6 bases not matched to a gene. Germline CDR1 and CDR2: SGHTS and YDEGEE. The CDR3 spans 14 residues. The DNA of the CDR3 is TGTGCCAGCAGGAGGACAGCGGGGGAAAACATTCAGTACTTC. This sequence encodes CASRRTAGENIQYF.

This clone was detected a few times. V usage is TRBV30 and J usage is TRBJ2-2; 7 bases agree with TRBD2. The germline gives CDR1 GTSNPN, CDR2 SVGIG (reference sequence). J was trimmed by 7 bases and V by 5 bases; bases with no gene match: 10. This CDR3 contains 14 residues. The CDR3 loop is CAWAAGAGSGELFF. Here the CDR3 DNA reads TGTGCCTGGGCCGCGGGAGCGGGGAGCGGGGAGCTGTTTTTT.